This T cell receptor beta chain was sequenced in a study of blood T cells in healthy people across ages (dated by TCRdb to 2014 to 2015). Looking at the study overall: In model experiments, template switching captured about one uniquely barcoded TCR beta cDNA molecule for every two T cells. Age-related changes in TCR beta repertoire diversity were measured in the study by deep sequencing normalized with unique cDNA molecular identifiers. Four age groups were formed from the donors: young (average about 16 years), middle-aged (roughly 38), aged (62) and long-lived (roughly 88). The study analyzed two additional independent replicas of 1 million unique cDNA reads from the same blood draw for two donors, one aged 18 to 29 and one aged 80 or older. Study-wide conclusions, independent of this receptor: As age increased, observed TCR beta diversity per million T cells dropped in a roughly linear way, and a significant reduction was already evident by age 40. A strong correlation was found between observed TCR beta diversity and the percentage of naive T cells measured by flow cytometry. Bulk unsorted PBMC profiling prevented conclusive comparison of naive and antigen-experienced compartments. Estimates of total diversity from one million sequenced T cells were regarded as lower bounds and underestimates. Because the CMV infection status of the donors was unknown, age-related changes in expanded clonotypes may potentially have been confounded. The long-lived group showed more naive CD4+ T cells, fewer expanded clones and increased TCR diversity than the aged group, suggesting age selection.

The receptor library was made with 5' RACE. Sequencing relied on an Illumina HiSeq 2500. The second PCR ran for about 6 to 11 cycles and used a J-beta primer mix along with a sample-barcoded 5' primer. Each TCR beta cDNA molecule received a unique molecular identifier from a template-switch 5' adaptor carrying 12 random nucleotides. Each sample yielded at least 3 million CDR3-containing paired-end reads. The Mint cDNA synthesis kit, primed by a TRBC-specific oligonucleotide, was used to synthesize first-strand cDNA from all RNA. Following uracil-DNA glycosylase treatment, a first 18-cycle PCR with universal primers M1SS and BC2_uni_R was performed on all cDNA. Processing in the source paper ran as follows. Each sample was normalized by randomly selecting 1 million high-quality reads, each carrying a distinct molecular identifier. Instead of being binned into consensus sequences, reads with shared molecular identifiers were discarded. CDR3 identification, clonotype clustering and error correction used MiTCR with a Q25 quality threshold and the strictest error-elimination algorithm. A nonparametric unseen species model with Euler transformation was used to estimate a lower bound on total TCR beta diversity. The public reads were run again by TCRdb, first through fastp at Q25 and then through MiXCR, and only productive beta chains were kept. For every CDR3 protein sequence, its rows merge into one entry that carries the most common genes and DNA. The V and J calls reflect TCRdb's pipeline rather than the authors' work. The sample has more than 900,000 distinct CDR3 sequences on record, roughly 29% of them singletons. The ten largest clones add up to 10% of the sample.

This clonotype showed up just a few times. Which antigen it targets is not known. At one of its ends the junction is not consistent with the germline gene, which may arise from a read error. CDR1 and CDR2 are read off the germline V gene (reference sequence) as SEHNR and FQNEAQ. The CDR3 sequence holds 15 residues, the cysteine and phenylalanine included. Only the CDR3 part of the read is kept: 45 bases, read in frame from the first base. Donors were a few dozen systemically healthy Caucasian individuals from Russia aged roughly 6 to 100 years. Around 10 milliliters of peripheral blood were collected from each donor into EDTA-treated Vacutainer tubes. PBMCs were isolated by Ficoll-Paque density-gradient centrifugation, with at least 7 million obtained per sample. Trizol reagent was used to extract total RNA from PBMCs, with at least 5.5 micrograms per sample. The percentages of naive CD45RAhigh/CD27high T cells were determined by flow cytometry on a PBMC aliquot from every donor.

A further study also used this sample, focusing on T cells of mothers and their children. From the second report: Nine systemically healthy Caucasian individuals served as donors, namely three mothers together with their six children. cDNA synthesis used all of the extracted RNA, with approximately 1.4 ug of RNA in each 15 ul reaction. In the second PCR, the M1S primer added sample barcodes and 2-4 random nucleotides. Over 9.5 million TCR beta CDR3 reads were obtained for each mother, and approximately 3.2 million reads were obtained for each child. Thymic selection similarly shapes TCR recombination output in related and unrelated pairs, with minor effect from inherited differences. Related mother-child pairs always showed normalized repertoire overlap that was slightly higher than in unrelated mother-child pairs, though the difference was never significant. Persistent microchimeric T cell clones were not detected, at a sensitivity of around 99 clones per million clonotypes. In the study, deep NGS was used to compare the TCR beta repertoires of mothers and children, and features distinguishing related mother-child pairs from unrelated individuals were sought. On average, the children were roughly 10 +/- 4 years old, while the mothers were approximately 41 +/- 4 years old. Libraries were sequenced on Illumina HiSeq 2000 with 100+100 nt paired-end reads after adapter ligation with NEBNext reagents. To prevent cross-contamination, the mother and child libraries were prepared one month apart and sequenced in separate runs. For each donor, between about 500,000 and 2,200,000 distinct TCR beta clonotypes were identified. Naive TCR beta clonotypes were estimated from low-frequency clonotypes matched to each donor's FACS-determined naive share, without sorting.

Sequenced material: blood. This TCR came from a woman between 40 and 55 years old in good health. Recombination connected TRBV7-9 to TRBJ2-1, with TRBD1 tentatively as D gene (6 bases match). The nucleotides are TGTGCCAGCAGCTCAGTGCAGGGGTTCAACAATGGGCAGTTCTTC. This sequence encodes CASSSVQGFNNGQFF.